This T cell receptor beta chain comes out of a study of neoadjuvant anti-PD-1 for oral cavity cancer. Most PBMC samples had roughly 0.5 ug input DNA in six replicates. The protocol was immunoSEQ multiplex PCR, while the TCRdb copy is restricted to in-frame clones and leaves out a portion. The repertoire holds 14,000 or so clones, with less than 75% as singletons. The CDR3 runs 14 residues. Germline CDR1 reads MNHEY; CDR2 reads SVGAGI. Trimming stripped 0 bases from V and 1 base from J, with 6 bases between. Time point reported: after neoadjuvant nivolumab, at surgical resection. Points on this clone: The identical CDR3 is also encoded by other nucleotide sequences in the sample.

The genes are TRBV6-5 and TRBJ1-1, with a weak D call TRBD1 (5 bases). Sequencing used PBMCs, obtained after nivolumab (anti-PD-1) treatment. This receptor was obtained from a person between 40 and 85 years old with oral cavity squamous cell carcinoma. The CDR3 loop reads CASSYSGGNTEAFF. CDR3 nucleotide sequence: TGTGCCAGCAGTTACTCGGGGGGGAACACTGAAGCTTTCTTT.